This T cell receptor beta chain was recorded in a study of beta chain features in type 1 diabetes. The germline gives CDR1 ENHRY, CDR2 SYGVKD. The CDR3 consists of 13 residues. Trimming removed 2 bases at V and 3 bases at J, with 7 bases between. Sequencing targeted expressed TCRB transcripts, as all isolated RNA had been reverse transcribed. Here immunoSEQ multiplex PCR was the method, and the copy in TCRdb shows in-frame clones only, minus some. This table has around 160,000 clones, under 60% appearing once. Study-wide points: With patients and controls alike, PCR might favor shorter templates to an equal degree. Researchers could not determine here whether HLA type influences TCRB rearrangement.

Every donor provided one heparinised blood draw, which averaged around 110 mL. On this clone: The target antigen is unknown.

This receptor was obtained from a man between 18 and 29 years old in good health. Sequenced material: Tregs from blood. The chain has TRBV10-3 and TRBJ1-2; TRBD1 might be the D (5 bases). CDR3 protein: CAISEDRYYGYTF. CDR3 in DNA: TGTGCCATCAGTGAGGACAGATACTATGGCTACACCTTC.